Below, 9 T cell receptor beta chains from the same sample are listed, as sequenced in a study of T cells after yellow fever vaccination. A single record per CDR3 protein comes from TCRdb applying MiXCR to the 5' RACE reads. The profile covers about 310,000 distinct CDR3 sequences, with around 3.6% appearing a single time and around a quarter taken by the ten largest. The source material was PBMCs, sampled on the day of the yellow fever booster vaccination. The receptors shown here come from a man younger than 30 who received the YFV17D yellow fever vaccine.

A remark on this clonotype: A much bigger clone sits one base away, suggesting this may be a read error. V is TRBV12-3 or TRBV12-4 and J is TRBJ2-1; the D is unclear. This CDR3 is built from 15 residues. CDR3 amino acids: CASRPTTSSYNEKFF. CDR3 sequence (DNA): TGTGCCAGCAGACCCACCACGAGCTCCTACAATGAGAAGTTCTTC.

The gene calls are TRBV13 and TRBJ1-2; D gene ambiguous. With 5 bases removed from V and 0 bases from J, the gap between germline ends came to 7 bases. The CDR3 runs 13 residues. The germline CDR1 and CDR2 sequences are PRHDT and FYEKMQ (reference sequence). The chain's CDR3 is CASSGPANYGYTF. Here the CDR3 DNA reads TGTGCCAGCAGCGGACCAGCTAACTATGGCTACACCTTC.

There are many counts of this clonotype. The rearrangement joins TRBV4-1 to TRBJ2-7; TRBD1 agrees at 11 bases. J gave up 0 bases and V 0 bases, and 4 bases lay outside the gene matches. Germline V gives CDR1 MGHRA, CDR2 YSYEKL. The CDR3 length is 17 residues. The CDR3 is CASSQEVGTGGSYEQYF. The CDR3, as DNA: TGCGCCAGCAGCCAAGAAGTGGGGACAGGGGGCTCCTACGAGCAGTACTTC.

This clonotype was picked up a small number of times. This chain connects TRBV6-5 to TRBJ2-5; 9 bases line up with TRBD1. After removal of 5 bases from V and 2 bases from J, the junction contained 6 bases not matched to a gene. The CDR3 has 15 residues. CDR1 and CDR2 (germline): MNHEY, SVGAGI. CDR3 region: CASSLKDRGQETQYF. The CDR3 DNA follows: TGTGCCAGCAGTCTGAAGGACAGGGGTCAAGAGACCCAGTACTTC.

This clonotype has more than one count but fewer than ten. CDR3 amino acids: CASSLTDPSGNTIYF. The DNA for the CDR3 is TGTGCCAGCTCACTCACGGATCCCTCTGGAAACACCATATATTTT. The chain employs TRBV18 and TRBJ1-3, with D unclear. Germline loops: CDR1 KGHSH, CDR2 LQKENI. V shed 4 bases and J shed 0 bases, with 10 bases lying between them. The CDR3 has 15 amino acids.

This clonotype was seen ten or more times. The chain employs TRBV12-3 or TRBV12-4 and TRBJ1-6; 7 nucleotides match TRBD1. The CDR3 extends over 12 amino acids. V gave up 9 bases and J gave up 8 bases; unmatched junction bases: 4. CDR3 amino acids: CASTTGDSPLHF. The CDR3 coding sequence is TGTGCCAGTACTACAGGGGATTCACCCCTCCACTTT.

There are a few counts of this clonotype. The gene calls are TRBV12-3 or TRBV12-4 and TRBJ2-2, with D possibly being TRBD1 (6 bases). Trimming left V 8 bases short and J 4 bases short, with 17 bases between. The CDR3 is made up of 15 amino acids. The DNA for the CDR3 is TGTGCCAGCTTGGGTCACAGGGCTGCCACCGGGGAGCTGTTTTTT. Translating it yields CASLGHRAATGELFF.

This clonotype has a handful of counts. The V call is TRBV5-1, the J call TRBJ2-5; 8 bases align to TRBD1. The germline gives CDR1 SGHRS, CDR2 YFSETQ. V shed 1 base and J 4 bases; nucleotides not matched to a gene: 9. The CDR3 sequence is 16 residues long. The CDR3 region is CASSLTTRQGRETQYF. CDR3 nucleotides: TGCGCCAGCAGCTTGACTACGAGACAGGGGAGAGAGACCCAGTACTTC. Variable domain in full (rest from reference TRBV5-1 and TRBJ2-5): KAGVTQTPRYLIKTRGQQVTLSCSPISGHRSVSWYQQTPGQGLQFLFEYFSETQRNKGNFPGRFSGRQFSNSRSEMNVSTLELGDSALYLCASSLTTRQGRETQYFGPGTRLLVL.

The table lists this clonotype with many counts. The CDR3 sequence: CASSPARGDGLGEQYF. CDR3 nucleotides: TGTGCCAGCAGCCCCGCCCGAGGGGATGGTCTGGGCGAGCAGTACTTC. The V call is TRBV3-2, the J call TRBJ2-7; the listed D gene, TRBD1, was not tested against the DNA. TRBV3-2 is termed a pseudogene. CDR3 length: 16 amino acids.